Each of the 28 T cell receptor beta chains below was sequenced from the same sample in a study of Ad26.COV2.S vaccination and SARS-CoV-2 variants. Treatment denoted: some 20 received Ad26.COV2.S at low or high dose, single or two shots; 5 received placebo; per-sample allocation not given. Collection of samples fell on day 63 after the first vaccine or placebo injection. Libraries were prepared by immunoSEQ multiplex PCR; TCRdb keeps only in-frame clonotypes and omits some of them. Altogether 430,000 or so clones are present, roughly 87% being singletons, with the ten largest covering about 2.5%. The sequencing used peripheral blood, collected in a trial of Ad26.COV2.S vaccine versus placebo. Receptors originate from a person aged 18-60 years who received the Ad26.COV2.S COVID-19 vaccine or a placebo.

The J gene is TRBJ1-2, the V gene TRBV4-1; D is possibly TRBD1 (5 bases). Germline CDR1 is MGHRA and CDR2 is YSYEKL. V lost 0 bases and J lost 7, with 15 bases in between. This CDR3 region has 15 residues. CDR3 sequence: CASSQDRAGMAGYTF. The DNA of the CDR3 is TGCGCCAGCAGCCAAGATCGGGCAGGGATGGCTGGCTACACCTTC.

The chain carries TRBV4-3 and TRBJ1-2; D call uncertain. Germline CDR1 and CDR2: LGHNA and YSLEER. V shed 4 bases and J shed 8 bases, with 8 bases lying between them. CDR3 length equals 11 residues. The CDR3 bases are TGCGCCAGCAGCCGCGGGGAAGGCTACACCTTC. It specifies CASSRGEGYTF.

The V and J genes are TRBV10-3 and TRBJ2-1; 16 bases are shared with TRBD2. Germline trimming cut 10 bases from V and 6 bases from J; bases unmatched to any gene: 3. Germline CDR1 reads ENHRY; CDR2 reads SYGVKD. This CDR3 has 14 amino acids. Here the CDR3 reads CATGTSGGANEQFF. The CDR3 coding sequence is TGTGCCACCGGGACTAGCGGGGGGGCCAATGAGCAGTTCTTC.

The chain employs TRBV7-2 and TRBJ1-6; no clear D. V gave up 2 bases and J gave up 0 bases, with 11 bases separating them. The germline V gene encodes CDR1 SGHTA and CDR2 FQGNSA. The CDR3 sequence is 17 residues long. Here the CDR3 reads CASSLKRESSYNSPLHF. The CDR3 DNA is TGTGCCAGCAGCTTAAAGCGGGAAAGCTCCTATAATTCACCCCTCCACTTT. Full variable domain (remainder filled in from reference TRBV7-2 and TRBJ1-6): GAGVSQSPSNKVTEKGKDVELRCDPISGHTALYWYRQSLGQGLEFLIYFQGNSAPDKSGLPSDRFSAERTGGSVSTLTIQRTQQEDSAVYLCASSLKRESSYNSPLHFGNGTRLTVT.

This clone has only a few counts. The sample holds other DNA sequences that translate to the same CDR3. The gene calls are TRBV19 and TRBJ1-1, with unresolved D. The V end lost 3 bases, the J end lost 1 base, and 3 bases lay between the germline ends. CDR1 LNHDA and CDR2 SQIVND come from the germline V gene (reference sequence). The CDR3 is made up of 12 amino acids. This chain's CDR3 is CASSIGNTEAFF. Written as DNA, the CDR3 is TGTGCCAGTAGTATTGGGAACACTGAAGCTTTCTTT.

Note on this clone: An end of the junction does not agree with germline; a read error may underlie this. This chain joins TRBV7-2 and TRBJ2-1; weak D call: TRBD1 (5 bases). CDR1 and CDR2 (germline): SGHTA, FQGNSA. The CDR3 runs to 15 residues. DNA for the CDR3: TGTGCCGGCAGCCAAAGGGCATCCAGGGTCAATGAGCAGTTCTTC. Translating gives CAGSQRASRVNEQFF. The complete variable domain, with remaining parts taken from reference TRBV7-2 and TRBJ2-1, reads GAGVSQSPSNKVTEKGKDVELRCDPISGHTALYWYRQSLGQGLEFLIYFQGNSAPDKSGLPSDRFSAERTGGSVSTLTIQRTQQEDSAVYLCAGSQRASRVNEQFFGPGTRLTVL.

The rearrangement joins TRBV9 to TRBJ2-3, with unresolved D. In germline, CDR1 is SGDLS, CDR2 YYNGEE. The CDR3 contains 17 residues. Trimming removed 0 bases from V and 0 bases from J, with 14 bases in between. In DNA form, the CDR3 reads TGTGCCAGCAGCGTAGTTCCCAGTTGGGTAAGCACAGATACGCAGTATTTT. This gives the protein CASSVVPSWVSTDTQYF.

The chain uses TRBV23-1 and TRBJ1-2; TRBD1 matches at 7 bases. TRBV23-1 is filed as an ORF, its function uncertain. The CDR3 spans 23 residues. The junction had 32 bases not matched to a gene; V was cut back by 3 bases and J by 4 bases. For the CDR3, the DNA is TGCGCCAGCAGTCATACGGCCTGCCCCGAAAAAAGGCCCCGAGGGACAGTCTTCTATGGCTACACCTTC. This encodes CASSHTACPEKRPRGTVFYGYTF.

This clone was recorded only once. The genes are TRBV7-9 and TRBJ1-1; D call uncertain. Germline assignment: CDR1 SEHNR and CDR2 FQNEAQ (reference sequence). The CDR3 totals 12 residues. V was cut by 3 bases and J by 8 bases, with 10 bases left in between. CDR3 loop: CASSLIGVEAFF. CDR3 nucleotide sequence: TGTGCCAGCAGCTTGATCGGGGTAGAAGCTTTCTTT. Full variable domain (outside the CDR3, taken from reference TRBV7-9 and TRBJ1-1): DTGVSQNPRHKITKRGQNVTFRCDPISEHNRLYWYRQTLGQGPEFLTYFQNEAQLEKSRLLSDRFSAERPKGSFSTLEIQRTEQGDSAMYLCASSLIGVEAFFGQGTRLTVV.

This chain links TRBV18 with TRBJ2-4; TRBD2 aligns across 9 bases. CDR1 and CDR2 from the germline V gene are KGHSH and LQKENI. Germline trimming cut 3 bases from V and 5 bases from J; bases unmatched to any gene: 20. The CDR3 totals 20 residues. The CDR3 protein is CASSPFPRLAGVRLENIQYF. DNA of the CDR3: TGTGCCAGCTCACCGTTTCCGAGATTAGCGGGAGTGAGGCTCGAAAACATTCAGTACTTC. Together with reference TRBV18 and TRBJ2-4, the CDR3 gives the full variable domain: NAGVMQNPRHLVRRRGQEARLRCSPMKGHSHVYWYRQLPEEGLKFMVYLQKENIIDESGMPKERFSAEFPKEGPSILRIQQVVRGDSAAYFCASSPFPRLAGVRLENIQYFGAGTRLSVL.

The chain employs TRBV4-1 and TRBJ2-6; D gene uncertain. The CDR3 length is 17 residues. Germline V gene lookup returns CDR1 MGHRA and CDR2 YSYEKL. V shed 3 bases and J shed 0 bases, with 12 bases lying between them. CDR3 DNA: TGCGCCAGCAGCCAGGCCTCAATAAGCTCTGGGGCCAACGTCCTGACTTTC. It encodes CASSQASISSGANVLTF.

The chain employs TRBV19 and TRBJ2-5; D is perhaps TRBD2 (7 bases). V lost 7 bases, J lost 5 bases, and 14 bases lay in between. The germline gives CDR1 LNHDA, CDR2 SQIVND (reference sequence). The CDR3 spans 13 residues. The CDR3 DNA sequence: TGTGCCAGTAATCGCGGGGGCTGGGAGACCCAGTACTTC. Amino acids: CASNRGGWETQYF.

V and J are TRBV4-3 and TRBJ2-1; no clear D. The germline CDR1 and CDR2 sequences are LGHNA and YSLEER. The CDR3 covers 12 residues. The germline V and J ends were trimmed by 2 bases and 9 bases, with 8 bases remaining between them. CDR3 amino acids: CASSQSWGEQFF. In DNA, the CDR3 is TGCGCCAGCAGCCAAAGTTGGGGTGAGCAGTTCTTC.

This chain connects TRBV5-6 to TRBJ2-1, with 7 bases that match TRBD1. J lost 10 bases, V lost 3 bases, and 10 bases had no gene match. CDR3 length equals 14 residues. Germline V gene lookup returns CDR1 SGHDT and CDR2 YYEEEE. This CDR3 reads CASSWRQGSVEQFF. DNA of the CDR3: TGTGCCAGCAGCTGGCGACAGGGATCTGTGGAGCAGTTCTTC.

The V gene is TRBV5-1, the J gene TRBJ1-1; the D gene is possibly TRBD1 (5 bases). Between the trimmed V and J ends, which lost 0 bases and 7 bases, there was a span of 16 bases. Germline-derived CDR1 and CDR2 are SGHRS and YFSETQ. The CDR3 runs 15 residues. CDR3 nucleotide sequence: TGCGCCAGCAGCTTGGTTCCCAGGGCGGGGGGTGAAGCTTTCTTT. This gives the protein CASSLVPRAGGEAFF.

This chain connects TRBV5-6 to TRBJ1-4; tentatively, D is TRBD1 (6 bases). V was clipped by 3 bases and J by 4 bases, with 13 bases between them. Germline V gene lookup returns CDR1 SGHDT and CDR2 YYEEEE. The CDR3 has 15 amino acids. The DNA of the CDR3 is TGTGCCAGCAGCTCCTTGACAGGCTATAATGAAAAACTGTTTTTT. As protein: CASSSLTGYNEKLFF.

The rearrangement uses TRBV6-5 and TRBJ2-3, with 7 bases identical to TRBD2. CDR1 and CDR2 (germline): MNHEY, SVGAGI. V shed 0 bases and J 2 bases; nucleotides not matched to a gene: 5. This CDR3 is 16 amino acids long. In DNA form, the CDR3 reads TGTGCCAGCAGTTACTCTAGCGGGCTAATCACAGATACGCAGTATTTT. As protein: CASSYSSGLITDTQYF.

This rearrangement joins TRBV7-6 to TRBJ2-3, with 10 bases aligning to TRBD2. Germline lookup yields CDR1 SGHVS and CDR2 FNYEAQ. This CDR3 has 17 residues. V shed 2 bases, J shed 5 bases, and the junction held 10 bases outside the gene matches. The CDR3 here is CASSLRTSGRAVDTQYF. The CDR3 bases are TGTGCCAGCAGCTTACGAACCAGCGGGAGGGCCGTAGATACGCAGTATTTT.

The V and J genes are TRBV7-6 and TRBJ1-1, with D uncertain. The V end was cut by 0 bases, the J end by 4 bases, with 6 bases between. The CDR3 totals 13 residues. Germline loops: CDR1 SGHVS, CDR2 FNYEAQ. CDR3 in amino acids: CASSLASATEAFF. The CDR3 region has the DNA TGTGCCAGCAGCTTAGCATCGGCCACTGAAGCTTTCTTT.

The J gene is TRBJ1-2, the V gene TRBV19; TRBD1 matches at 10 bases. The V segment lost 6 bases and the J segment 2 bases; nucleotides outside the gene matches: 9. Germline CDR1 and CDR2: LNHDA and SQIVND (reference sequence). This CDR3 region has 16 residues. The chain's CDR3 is CASSQQPGQGNYGYTF. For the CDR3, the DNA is TGTGCCAGTAGCCAACAACCGGGACAGGGGAACTATGGCTACACCTTC. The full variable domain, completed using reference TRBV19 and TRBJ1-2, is DGGITQSPKYLFRKEGQNVTLSCEQNLNHDAMYWYRQDPGQGLRLIYYSQIVNDFQKGDIAEGYSVSREKKESFPLTVTSAQKNPTAFYLCASSQQPGQGNYGYTFGSGTRLTVV.

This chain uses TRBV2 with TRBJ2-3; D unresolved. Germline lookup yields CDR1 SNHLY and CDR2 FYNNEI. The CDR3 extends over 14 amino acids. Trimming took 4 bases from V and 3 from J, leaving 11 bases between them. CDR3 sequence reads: CASSARMSTDTQYF. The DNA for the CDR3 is TGTGCCAGCAGTGCCAGGATGAGTACAGATACGCAGTATTTT.

CDR3 amino acids: CSVFGGANYGYTF. CDR3 DNA sequence: TGCAGCGTTTTCGGGGGCGCCAACTATGGCTACACCTTC. This chain uses TRBV29-1 with TRBJ1-2; a possible D gene is TRBD1 (6 bases). From germline, CDR1 is SQVTM and CDR2 ANQGSEA. CDR3 length: 13 residues. The V end was cut by 5 bases, the J end by 2 bases, with 12 bases between.

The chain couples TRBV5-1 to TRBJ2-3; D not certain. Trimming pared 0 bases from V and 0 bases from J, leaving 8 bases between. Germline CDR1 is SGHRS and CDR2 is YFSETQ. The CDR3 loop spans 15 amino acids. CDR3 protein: CASSLARASTDTQYF. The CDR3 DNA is TGCGCCAGCAGCTTGGCCCGTGCTAGCACAGATACGCAGTATTTT.

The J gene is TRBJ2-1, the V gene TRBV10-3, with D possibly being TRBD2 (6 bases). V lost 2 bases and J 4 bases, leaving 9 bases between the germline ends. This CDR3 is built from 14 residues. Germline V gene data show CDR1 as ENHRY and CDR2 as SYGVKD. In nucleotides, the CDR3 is TGTGCCATCAGTGAGCTGGGGGGATACAATGAGCAGTTCTTC. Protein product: CAISELGGYNEQFF.

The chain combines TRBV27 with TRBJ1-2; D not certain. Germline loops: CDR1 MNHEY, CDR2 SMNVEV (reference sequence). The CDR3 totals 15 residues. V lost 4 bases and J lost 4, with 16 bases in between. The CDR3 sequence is CASSWRTAGFYGYTF. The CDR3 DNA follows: TGTGCCAGCAGTTGGCGCACAGCGGGGTTCTATGGCTACACCTTC.

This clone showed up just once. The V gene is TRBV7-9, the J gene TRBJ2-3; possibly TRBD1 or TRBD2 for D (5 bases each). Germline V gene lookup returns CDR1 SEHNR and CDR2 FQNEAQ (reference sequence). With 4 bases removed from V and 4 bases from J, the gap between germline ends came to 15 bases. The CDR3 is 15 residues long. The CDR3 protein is CASSSSTGHSDTQYF. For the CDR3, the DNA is TGTGCCAGCAGCTCGTCGACGGGGCATTCAGATACGCAGTATTTT.

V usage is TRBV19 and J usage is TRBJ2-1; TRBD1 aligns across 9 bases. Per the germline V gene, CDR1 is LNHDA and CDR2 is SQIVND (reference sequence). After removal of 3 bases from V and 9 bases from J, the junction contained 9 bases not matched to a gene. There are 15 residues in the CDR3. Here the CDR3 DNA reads TGTGCCAGTAGTATGACGACAGGGGGTTGGGGTGAGCAGTTCTTC. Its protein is CASSMTTGGWGEQFF.

The CDR3 loop reads CASSPKMGGSPLHF. CDR3 bases: TGTGCCAGCAGCCCTAAGATGGGCGGGTCACCCCTCCACTTT. The rearrangement links TRBV5-6 to TRBJ1-6; D is ambiguous. CDR3 length: 14 amino acids. V dropped 4 bases and J dropped 10 bases, with 15 bases sitting between them. In germline, CDR1 is SGHDT, CDR2 YYEEEE.